The 27 T cell receptor beta chains given below trace back to one sample, sequenced in a study of cytomegalovirus exposure and HLA in healthy donors. The PCR ran on 60 Vbeta and 13 Jbeta primers. The protocol was immunoSEQ multiplex PCR, while the TCRdb copy is restricted to in-frame clones and leaves out a portion. The sample contains approximately 110,000 clones, roughly 13% of which appear only once. The specimen sequenced was PBMCs. These receptor sequences come from a man between 40 and 49 years old in good health and CMV-seropositive.

This chain joins TRBV6-5 and TRBJ2-7, with 9 positions matching TRBD1. The CDR3 runs to 15 residues. The V gene end was trimmed by 2 bases and the J gene end by 2 bases; junction bases not matched to a gene: 4. Germline V gene lookup returns CDR1 MNHEY and CDR2 SVGAGI. CDR3 sequence (DNA): TGTGCCAGCAGTTACGGGGACAGGGTGACCTACGAGCAGTACTTC. It translates to CASSYGDRVTYEQYF.

The chain uses TRBV28 and TRBJ1-5; 7 bases fit TRBD1. J was trimmed by 1 base and V by 5 bases; bases with no gene match: 2. The germline V gene has CDR1 MDHEN and CDR2 SYDVKM. This CDR3 has 14 amino acids. The DNA of the CDR3 is TGTGCCAGCAGTCCAGGGGGGAGCAATCAGCCCCAGCATTTT. It specifies CASSPGGSNQPQHF.

The J gene is TRBJ2-2, the V gene TRBV7-3; D uncertain. The germline V gene has CDR1 SGHTA and CDR2 FQGTGA. The V and J ends lost 5 bases and 6 bases respectively, with 13 bases between them. The CDR3 runs 14 residues. The CDR3: CASSLTTGSGELFF. CDR3 in DNA: TGTGCCAGCAGCCTGACGACTGGGTCCGGGGAGCTGTTTTTT.

J is TRBJ1-1 and V is TRBV7-2; D is possibly TRBD1 (6 bases). The germline V and J ends were trimmed by 5 bases and 10 bases, with 17 bases remaining between them. Germline CDR1 and CDR2: SGHTA and FQGNSA. The CDR3 is 13 amino acids. The DNA for the CDR3 is TGTGCCAGCAGCAGGATATACAGGGAATTAGCTTTCTTT. Its protein product is CASSRIYRELAFF.

This clone was observed a handful of times. The rearrangement uses TRBV25-1 and TRBJ2-3; no reliable D call. Trimming cost V 6 bases and J 4 bases, with 5 bases left between them. The CDR3 has 11 residues. CDR1 MGHDK and CDR2 SYGVNS come from the germline V gene. The CDR3 nucleotides are TGTGCCAGCAGAGCGTCAGATACGCAGTATTTT. Its translation is CASRASDTQYF.

This clone was counted only a few times. The chain carries TRBV18 and TRBJ2-7; D is perhaps TRBD1 (6 bases). The V end lost 6 bases, the J end lost 2 bases, and 14 bases lay between the germline ends. Germline assignment: CDR1 KGHSH and CDR2 LQKENI. The CDR3 loop spans 14 amino acids. The DNA for the CDR3 is TGTGCCAGCTCTTCGCCCGGGACACCCTACGAGCAGTACTTC. It translates to CASSSPGTPYEQYF.

This clone occurred a few times. The chain links TRBV19 to TRBJ2-3, with a weak D call TRBD2 (6 bases). Germline-derived CDR1 and CDR2 are LNHDA and SQIVND (reference sequence). CDR3 size: 13 residues. V was clipped by 4 bases and J by 8 bases, with 13 bases between them. CDR3 in DNA: TGTGCCAGTAGTACTTCTCCCGGGGGTACGCAGTATTTT. The encoded protein is CASSTSPGGTQYF. Using reference TRBV19 and TRBJ2-3 for the parts outside the CDR3, the full variable domain is DGGITQSPKYLFRKEGQNVTLSCEQNLNHDAMYWYRQDPGQGLRLIYYSQIVNDFQKGDIAEGYSVSREKKESFPLTVTSAQKNPTAFYLCASSTSPGGTQYFGPGTRLTVL.

The chain employs TRBV19 and TRBJ2-7; D may be TRBD2 (5 bases). The V end was cut by 1 base, the J end by 1 base, with 11 bases between. The CDR3 extends over 15 amino acids. Germline CDR1 LNHDA, CDR2 SQIVND (reference sequence). CDR3 nucleotides: TGTGCCAGTAGTATAGGGGCACTAGGATCCTACGAGCAGTACTTC. It translates to CASSIGALGSYEQYF.

V usage is TRBV6-6 and J usage is TRBJ2-1; maybe TRBD2 (5 bases). Germline loops: CDR1 MNHNY, CDR2 SVGAGI (reference sequence). The V end was cut by 2 bases, the J end by 5 bases, with 16 bases between. The CDR3 totals 16 residues. CDR3 residues: CASSYAGPPGNNEQFF. In DNA form, the CDR3 reads TGTGCCAGCAGTTACGCCGGGCCCCCCGGGAACAATGAGCAGTTCTTC.

This clone was counted between two and nine times. V and J are TRBV5-3 and TRBJ1-5; 10 bases align to TRBD1. Being an ORF, TRBV5-3 has a function that is uncertain. The J segment lost 3 bases and the V segment lost 2 bases, leaving 5 bases of the junction unmatched. The CDR3 runs 16 residues. This CDR3 reads CARSFRTGGDNQPQHF. The CDR3, as DNA: TGTGCCAGAAGCTTTAGGACAGGGGGAGACAATCAGCCCCAGCATTTT.

There are a few counts of this clone. The CDR3 nucleotides are TGTGCCAGCAGGCAGGAAAACTCTGGGGCCAACGTCCTGACTTTC. This translates into CASRQENSGANVLTF. The V call is TRBV13, the J call TRBJ2-6; D remains unclear. CDR3 length: 15 amino acids. The V and J ends lost 6 bases and 0 bases respectively, with 9 bases between them. Germline V gives CDR1 PRHDT, CDR2 FYEKMQ (reference sequence).

This clone was observed a handful of times. V gene TRBV7-9 combines with J gene TRBJ1-2; D might be TRBD1 (5 bases). Germline V gene data show CDR1 as SEHNR and CDR2 as FQNEAQ (reference sequence). Deletions cut 0 bases from V and 0 bases from J, with 11 bases between. This CDR3 is 16 amino acids long. The CDR3 region has the DNA TGTGCCAGCAGCTTAGCGGGGCAGACATCTAACTATGGCTACACCTTC. Its translation is CASSLAGQTSNYGYTF.

This clone was detected a few times. The DNA of the CDR3 is TGCGCCAGCAGCCAAGAACTAGCGGGAGTAGCCTACAATGAGCAGTTCTTC. Amino acids: CASSQELAGVAYNEQFF. The gene calls are TRBV4-1 and TRBJ2-1, with 11 nucleotides matching TRBD2. The CDR3 is 17 amino acids. After removal of 0 bases from V and 2 bases from J, the junction contained 3 bases not matched to a gene. Germline values: CDR1 MGHRA, CDR2 YSYEKL.

This clone was seen a few times. V usage is TRBV19 and J usage is TRBJ2-1; 11 bases are shared with TRBD2. Germline V gives CDR1 LNHDA, CDR2 SQIVND (reference sequence). V lost 3 bases to trimming and J lost 6 bases; unmatched junction nucleotides: 1. This CDR3 is 14 amino acids long. CDR3 nucleotide sequence: TGTGCCAGTAGTATTGGGACTAGCGGCAATGAGCAGTTCTTC. This translates into CASSIGTSGNEQFF.

The chain couples TRBV6-1 to TRBJ2-7; possible D gene TRBD2, 5 bases. CDR1 and CDR2 (germline): MNHNS, SASEGT. Trimming shortened V by 8 bases and J by 3 bases, and 11 bases separated the two germline ends. This CDR3 comprises 12 residues. The CDR3 DNA is TGTGCCAGCCTCGACTACGGCTACGAGCAGTACTTC. Translation gives CASLDYGYEQYF.

The V gene is TRBV7-9, the J gene TRBJ2-7; 10 bases are a match to TRBD2. This CDR3 is built from 17 residues. Per the germline V gene, CDR1 is SEHNR and CDR2 is FQNEAQ (reference sequence). V dropped 5 bases and J dropped 3; count of bases not matched to a gene: 13. The DNA of the CDR3 is TGTGCCAGCAGCCCCCGGGAGGCCAGCGGGAGGGGCTACGAGCAGTACTTC. Its translation: CASSPREASGRGYEQYF.

This clone was counted a single time. For the CDR3, the DNA is TGTGCCAGTAGTATGGGGGGACTTAGCAATCAGCCCCAGCATTTT. Amino acid sequence: CASSMGGLSNQPQHF. The V call is TRBV19, the J call TRBJ1-5; possible D gene TRBD1, 5 bases. CDR1 is LNHDA and CDR2 is SQIVND in the germline V gene (reference sequence). The CDR3 totals 15 residues. Trimming removed 3 bases from V and 0 bases from J, with 9 bases in between.

This clone was observed a handful of times. The rearrangement joins TRBV14 to TRBJ1-3; tentative D call: TRBD1 (6 bases). The V end was cut by 6 bases, the J end by 4 bases, with 10 bases between. Germline CDR1 reads SGHDN; CDR2 reads FVKESK. This CDR3 has 13 amino acids. The CDR3 DNA reads as TGTGCCAGCAGACAGGGTGTGGGAAACACCATATATTTT. Residues: CASRQGVGNTIYF.

CDR3 sequence reads: CAWSGRAQGEQYF. The CDR3 nucleotides are TGTGCCTGGAGCGGGAGGGCCCAAGGGGAGCAGTACTTC. V and J are TRBV30 and TRBJ2-7; 8 bases agree with TRBD2. The junction had 8 bases not matched to a gene; V was cut back by 3 bases and J by 7 bases. Germline V gene data show CDR1 as GTSNPN and CDR2 as SVGIG (reference sequence). The CDR3 spans 13 residues.

Only a few counts were recorded for this clone. J is TRBJ1-4 and V is TRBV6-5; 9 nucleotides match TRBD1. The CDR3 is 15 residues long. Germline CDR1 MNHEY, CDR2 SVGAGI. V shed 4 bases and J 10 bases; nucleotides not matched to a gene: 10. The CDR3 sequence: CASSSAGTGRGKLFF. The CDR3 nucleotides read TGTGCCAGCAGTTCGGCCGGGACAGGGAGAGGAAAACTGTTTTTT.

The chain links TRBV29-1 to TRBJ2-5, with unresolved D. The CDR3 has 11 residues. Germline CDR1 SQVTM, CDR2 ANQGSEA. Trimming cost V 6 bases and J 3 bases, with 8 bases left between them. This CDR3 reads CSVALKETQYF. The CDR3, as DNA: TGCAGCGTAGCCCTTAAAGAGACCCAGTACTTC.

V gene TRBV29-1 combines with J gene TRBJ1-1, with 12 bases matching TRBD1. The germline CDR1 and CDR2 sequences are SQVTM and ANQGSEA. Trimming removed 7 bases from V and 6 bases from J; junction bases left unmatched: 6. This CDR3 spans 13 amino acids. CDR3 nucleotide sequence: TGCAGCGGGGGACAGGGGGCGCGGGCTGAAGCTTTCTTT. The encoded protein is CSGGQGARAEAFF.

The chain recombines TRBV5-6 with TRBJ2-5; weak D call: TRBD1 (6 bases). This CDR3 region has 15 residues. Germline CDR1 is SGHDT and CDR2 is YYEEEE. Trimming took 4 bases from V and 1 from J, leaving 14 bases between them. This CDR3 reads CASSVYRVLQETQYF. CDR3 DNA: TGTGCCAGCAGCGTGTACAGGGTACTCCAAGAGACCCAGTACTTC. Combining the CDR3 with reference TRBV5-6 and TRBJ2-5 gives the whole variable domain DAGVTQSPTHLIKTRGQQVTLRCSPKSGHDTVSWYQQALGQGPQFIFQYYEEEERQRGNFPDRFSGHQFPNYSSELNVNALLLGDSALYLCASSVYRVLQETQYFGPGTRLLVL.

This clone was counted at least ten times. V is TRBV7-3 and J is TRBJ2-2, with a possible D match to TRBD2 (5 bases). The CDR3 is 16 residues long. Deletions cut 1 base from V and 1 base from J, with 10 bases between. Per the germline V gene, CDR1 is SGHTA and CDR2 is FQGTGA. The CDR3 reads CASSLRERGNTGELFF. The DNA of the CDR3 is TGTGCCAGCAGCTTAAGGGAGCGCGGGAACACCGGGGAGCTGTTTTTT.

For this clone: This specimen includes other DNA sequences encoding the same CDR3. The V and J genes are TRBV30 and TRBJ1-2, with D maybe TRBD1 (5 bases). This CDR3 spans 13 amino acids. V dropped 5 bases and J dropped 3 bases, with 13 bases sitting between them. Germline V lookup: CDR1 GTSNPN, CDR2 SVGIG (reference sequence). The CDR3 DNA follows: TGTGCCTGGGCTCAGGGCTTTGACTATGGCTACACCTTC. Translated, it gives CAWAQGFDYGYTF.

This clone has just a few counts. The chain combines TRBV15 with TRBJ1-2; 9 bases fit TRBD1. CDR3 size: 15 residues. The ends lost 0 bases at V and 5 bases at J; junction bases unmatched: 4. Germline CDR1 LNHNV, CDR2 YYDKDF (reference sequence). The CDR3, as DNA: TGTGCCACCAGCAGAGATAGGACAGGGGATTATGGCTACACCTTC. Its protein is CATSRDRTGDYGYTF. The entire variable domain, with the rest obtained from reference TRBV15 and TRBJ1-2, is as follows: DAMVIQNPRYQVTQFGKPVTLSCSQTLNHNVMYWYQQKSSQAPKLLFHYYDKDFNNEADTPDNFQSRRPNTSFCFLDIRSPGLGDTAMYLCATSRDRTGDYGYTFGSGTRLTVV.

The table lists this clone with a few counts. The rearrangement uses TRBV6-4 and TRBJ2-1; 11 bases agree with TRBD2. CDR3 length: 16 amino acids. The V segment lost 6 bases and the J segment 7 bases; nucleotides outside the gene matches: 11. From germline, CDR1 is MRHNA and CDR2 SNTAGT. Written as DNA, the CDR3 is TGTGCCAGCAGGGCCTTAGCGGGAGGGCCGGGGAATGAGCAGTTCTTC. Amino acids: CASRALAGGPGNEQFF.